This T cell receptor (beta chain) was sequenced during a study of T cells after yellow fever vaccination (dated by TCRdb to between 2018 and 2020). Background for the entire study: The SMART-Seq v4 Ultra Low Input RNA kit was used to prepare libraries from fractions with low cell numbers. Bulk TCR alpha and beta repertoires were sequenced longitudinally to track T-cell clones before and after primary and booster YFV17D yellow fever vaccination. Two healthy male donors, one aged 18 to 30 and one aged 30 to 40 years, were included in the cohort. Bulk PBMC replicates and cell subsets were isolated from blood drawn at multiple timepoints before and after both primary and secondary immunization.

As regards this clonotype: This clone's antigen is unknown. The sample holds no much larger clone one base away, and base qualities are not on file.

The full study reports these points: A small fraction of clonotypes appeared in both the CD4 and CD8 compartments, likely as a result of convergent recombination. Compared with the primary T-cell response, the secondary T-cell response was weaker but faster, peaking on day 5 rather than day 15. FACS-sorted repertoires could contain abundant contaminating clonotypes from the bulk population, so computational filtering was required. Most clones expanded after primary vaccination were re-detected after the booster (around 96% of CD4 and about nine tenths of CD8), suggesting broad memory maintenance. Because the study included only a couple of donors, the extent to which the findings can be generalized is limited.

Sequencing was carried out with an Illumina NovaSeq 6000. Synthesis of TCR cDNA relied on 5'RACE template switching, a step that introduced a universal primer site along with unique molecular identifiers. Priming of cDNA synthesis was performed from both the TCR alpha and TCR beta constant segments. Two PCR steps were used to amplify libraries, with sample barcodes and sequencing adapters being added in the second step. Sequencing of the libraries was done on either Illumina HiSeq 2500 (2x100 bp) or NovaSeq (2x150 bp). As for the original processing: MIGEC handled demultiplexing of reads and collapsing into UMI consensus sequences, while MiXCR performed V(D)J alignment. Vaccine-responding clonotypes were identified with edgeR using replicate PBMC samples, with FDR below 0.01 and a log2 fold change above 5 up to day 15 being required. CD4 or CD8 identity was assigned to each bulk clonotype according to whether the clonotype was present at higher abundance in the sequenced CD4 repertoire or the sequenced CD8 repertoire. TCRdb's own reprocessing of the public reads used fastp at Q25 and MiXCR and kept productive beta chains. When rows share a CDR3 protein, they turn into one entry using the most common DNA and genes. The V and J calls were not made by the authors but by TCRdb's processing. Present in this sample are 250,000 to 400,000 distinct CDR3 sequences, 4.1% of which were seen just once. The ten largest clones capture 20% to 25% of the sample.

CDR1 and CDR2 are drawn from the germline V gene (reference sequence): DFQATT, SNEGSKA. Compared with germline, V lacks 1 base and J lacks 3 bases; bases without a gene match: 11. Inclusive of the bounding cysteine and phenylalanine, the CDR3 is 16 residues long. Only CDR3 DNA remains: 48 bases, in frame from the first base. Explained via the paper, the treatment or condition label denotes: live attenuated yellow fever vaccine strain. At each blood-draw timepoint, two biological replicates of bulk PBMCs were obtained. PBMCs were isolated from peripheral blood using a standard Ficoll-Paque protocol. TriZol was used to extract RNA from bulk PBMCs, CD4 and CD8 fractions, and dextramer-positive and dextramer-negative fractions.

The sample consisted of PBMCs, taken 5 days after the yellow fever booster vaccination. The chain uses TRBV20-1 and TRBJ1-2, and 7 junctional nucleotides match TRBD1. The TCR sequence derives from a man aged 18 to 35 who received the YFV17D yellow fever vaccine. The DNA reads as follows: TGCAGTGCTAGAGCCCCTACTAACGACAGGGACTATGGCTACACCTTC. Protein translation: CSARAPTNDRDYGYTF.